This TCR beta chain stems from a study of CD8 T cells in Susac syndrome. Negative isolation yielded CD8+ and CD4+ T cells; FACS enriched TEMRA cells. In germline, CDR1 is SGHDN, CDR2 FVKESK. V lost 4 bases, J lost 4 bases, and 16 bases lay in between. This CDR3 spans 15 amino acids. Random hexamers were used to reverse transcribe the RNA input (roughly 0.5 to 1 ug). Via MiXCR, TCRdb re-called the immunoSEQ multiplex PCR reads, giving one row per CDR3 protein. This table has roughly 120,000 distinct CDR3 sequences, about 94% appearing once. The rearrangement uses TRBV14 and TRBJ1-2; D remains unclear. This receptor was obtained from a human donor in good health. The sample comprised CD4+ T cells from PBMCs. CDR3 DNA sequence: TGTGCCAGCAGCCCCCAATCGCCAGGTCCCTATGGCTACACCTTC. Translating gives CASSPQSPGPYGYTF.